Listed here are 28 T cell receptor beta chains from one sample, sequenced in a study of blood T cell repertoires in COVID-19. This table comes from immunoSEQ multiplex PCR, and its TCRdb copy is limited to in-frame clones, with some not included. The data hold approximately 180,000 clones, with 80% to 90% observed a single time. Sequenced material: peripheral blood. The origin of the receptors is a human donor with active or convalescent COVID-19. The donor label of this sample is uncertain.

This chain connects TRBV7-9 to TRBJ1-1, with D perhaps TRBD1 (5 bases). V lost 4 bases, J lost 1 base, and 13 bases lay in between. The CDR3 has 15 amino acids. CDR1 SEHNR and CDR2 FQNEAQ come from the germline V gene (reference sequence). The CDR3: CASSSWQGSNTEAFF. The CDR3, as DNA: TGTGCCAGCAGCTCATGGCAGGGCTCGAACACTGAAGCTTTCTTT.

The CDR3 loop reads CASSLQGTYEQYF. CDR3 in DNA: TGTGCCAGCAGCTTACAGGGAACCTACGAGCAGTACTTC. The chain carries TRBV7-9 and TRBJ2-7, with D possibly TRBD1 on 5 matching bases. The V end was cut by 2 bases, the J end by 2 bases, with 7 bases between. Germline V gives CDR1 SEHNR, CDR2 FQNEAQ (reference sequence). The CDR3 has 13 residues.

J is TRBJ1-2 and V is TRBV5-1; TRBD1 aligns across 7 bases. The CDR3 spans 16 residues. Germline assignment: CDR1 SGHRS and CDR2 YFSETQ. V lost 1 base, J lost 4 bases, and 10 bases stayed unmatched. The CDR3 DNA reads as TGCGCCAGCAGCTTGAGCCCCGGACAGGACGGCTATGGCTACACCTTC. It is translated as CASSLSPGQDGYGYTF.

The V call is TRBV4-2, the J call TRBJ1-1; D gene uncertain. Germline CDR1 and CDR2: LGHNA and YNFKEQ. The CDR3 has 14 residues. V shed 0 bases and J shed 2 bases, with 7 bases lying between them. DNA of the CDR3: TGTGCCAGCAGCCAAGATATGACTAACACTGAAGCTTTCTTT. It specifies CASSQDMTNTEAFF.

The chain carries TRBV5-1 and TRBJ1-2, with D unresolved. Trimming took 3 bases from V and 4 from J, leaving 7 bases between them. CDR1 SGHRS and CDR2 YFSETQ come from the germline V gene. The CDR3 sequence is 12 residues long. The CDR3 region is CASSSGSYGYTF. The CDR3 bases are TGCGCCAGCAGCTCGGGGTCCTATGGCTACACCTTC. Complete variable domain (other parts from reference TRBV5-1 and TRBJ1-2): KAGVTQTPRYLIKTRGQQVTLSCSPISGHRSVSWYQQTPGQGLQFLFEYFSETQRNKGNFPGRFSGRQFSNSRSEMNVSTLELGDSALYLCASSSGSYGYTFGSGTRLTVV.

The V gene is TRBV3-1 (or the pseudogene TRBV3-2), the J gene TRBJ2-7, with D perhaps TRBD2 (6 bases). The germline V gene has CDR1 LGHDT and CDR2 YNNKEL (reference sequence). V dropped 0 bases and J dropped 3 bases, with 12 bases sitting between them. The CDR3 has 15 residues. Here the CDR3 DNA reads TGTGCCAGCAGCCAAGACATGATAGCGGTCTACGAGCAGTACTTC. Translated: CASSQDMIAVYEQYF.

This chain connects TRBV28 to TRBJ1-1; D perhaps matches TRBD1 (5 bases). Trimming removed 3 bases from V and 2 bases from J, with 16 bases in between. Germline V CDR1 and CDR2: MDHEN, SYDVKM. The CDR3 is 16 residues long. The CDR3 nucleotides are TGTGCCAGCAGTTTTCCAGGGCCGGGAGAAAACACTGAAGCTTTCTTT. Translating gives CASSFPGPGENTEAFF.

The DNA for the CDR3 is TGTGCCAGCAGCTTAGGGGGCGGCCTAGCGGGATACAATGAGCAGTTCTTC. Translating it yields CASSLGGGLAGYNEQFF. The rearrangement links TRBV7-9 to TRBJ2-1, with TRBD2 matching over 9 bases. Germline V gives CDR1 SEHNR, CDR2 FQNEAQ (reference sequence). CDR3 size: 17 residues. Trimming at V came to 1 base and at J to 4 bases, leaving 8 bases not matched to a gene.

The V gene is TRBV21-1, the J gene TRBJ2-7; the table assigns TRBD2, which was not confirmed against the DNA. TRBV21-1 is tagged as a pseudogene. This CDR3 has 18 residues. CDR3: CASSKPKTGLATNYEQYF. The CDR3 bases are TGTGCCAGCAGCAAACCCAAGACAGGACTAGCGACCAACTACGAGCAGTACTTC.

V is TRBV18 and J is TRBJ1-1; TRBD1 matches at 7 bases. Germline V gives CDR1 KGHSH, CDR2 LQKENI. CDR3 length equals 16 residues. The trim removed 9 bases at V and 5 bases at J, leaving 18 bases unmatched. As DNA, the CDR3 is TGTGCCAGTTTACCTAAAACAGGGGTCAGTGGGACTGAAGCTTTCTTT. This translates into CASLPKTGVSGTEAFF.

The chain carries TRBV6-2 or TRBV6-3 and TRBJ1-2; D is ambiguous. Germline values: CDR1 MNHEY, CDR2 SVGEGT. The CDR3 has 15 amino acids. The ends were cut back, 4 bases at V and 4 bases at J, with 16 bases in the middle. DNA for the CDR3: TGTGCCAGCAGTTCCCCCCGGTCTAGCGGCTATGGCTACACCTTC. Its translation is CASSSPRSSGYGYTF.

The chain links TRBV11-3 to TRBJ1-4, with D unclear. CDR1 and CDR2 (germline): SGHNT, YENEEA. This CDR3 contains 20 residues. V gave up 1 base and J gave up 1 base, with 22 bases separating them. CDR3 region: CASSLGPVVRRTETNEKLFF. The DNA for the CDR3 is TGTGCCAGCAGCTTAGGTCCTGTAGTAAGGAGAACGGAAACTAATGAAAAACTGTTTTTT. The variable domain in full, with the rest retrieved from reference TRBV11-3 and TRBJ1-4, is EAGVVQSPRYKIIEKKQPVAFWCNPISGHNTLYWYLQNLGQGPELLIRYENEEAVDDSQLPKDRFSAERLKGVDSTLKIQPAELGDSAVYLCASSLGPVVRRTETNEKLFFGSGTQLSVL.

The chain couples TRBV25-1 to TRBJ2-7; the D gene is possibly TRBD1 (6 bases). With 8 bases removed from V and 4 bases from J, the gap between germline ends came to 15 bases. The CDR3 spans 13 residues. Germline loops: CDR1 MGHDK, CDR2 SYGVNS. Here the CDR3 DNA reads TGTGCCAGCGAGGGGTGGGGGCGGTACGAGCAGTACTTC. Its translation: CASEGWGRYEQYF.

The chain employs TRBV27 and TRBJ2-7, with TRBD2 matching 8 bases. Germline CDR1 MNHEY, CDR2 SMNVEV (reference sequence). Trimming removed 5 bases from V and 4 bases from J; junction bases left unmatched: 13. This CDR3 is built from 16 residues. The CDR3 nucleotides are TGTGCCAGCAGTCGAGGTCCGGCGGGAGGAATGTACGAGCAGTACTTC. Translating gives CASSRGPAGGMYEQYF.

V and J are TRBV6-2 or TRBV6-3 and TRBJ2-5, with D possibly TRBD2 on 5 matching bases. The V gene's germline CDR1 is MNHEY and CDR2 SVGEGT. The length of the CDR3 is 13 residues. V was trimmed by 2 bases and J by 5 bases, leaving 9 bases between them. The CDR3 protein is CASSYGERETQYF. In DNA form, the CDR3 reads TGTGCCAGCAGTTACGGGGAGCGCGAGACCCAGTACTTC.

The gene calls are TRBV11-2 and TRBJ1-5, with D uncertain. The CDR3 consists of 15 residues. The V end was cut by 1 base, the J end by 6 bases, with 13 bases between. Per the germline V gene, CDR1 is SGHAT and CDR2 is FQNNGV. CDR3: CASSLGPEVSQPQHF. CDR3 DNA sequence: TGTGCCAGCAGCTTAGGTCCGGAGGTATCTCAGCCCCAGCATTTT. The entire variable domain, with the rest obtained from reference TRBV11-2 and TRBJ1-5, is as follows: EAGVAQSPRYKIIEKRQSVAFWCNPISGHATLYWYQQILGQGPKLLIQFQNNGVVDDSQLPKDRFSAERLKGVDSTLKIQPAKLEDSAVYLCASSLGPEVSQPQHFGDGTRLSIL.

The gene calls are TRBV14 and TRBJ1-3; D perhaps matches TRBD1 (5 bases). Deletions cut 2 bases from V and 5 bases from J, with 10 bases between. Germline CDR1 reads SGHDN; CDR2 reads FVKESK. The CDR3 totals 14 residues. The CDR3 DNA follows: TGTGCCAGCAGCCAAAGCGGGGCTCGAAACACCATATATTTT. Translated, it gives CASSQSGARNTIYF.

The J gene is TRBJ2-3, the V gene TRBV11-2, with TRBD1 identical over 9 bases. The J segment lost 6 bases and the V segment lost 6 bases, leaving 4 bases of the junction unmatched. CDR3 length: 13 amino acids. Germline V gene lookup returns CDR1 SGHAT and CDR2 FQNNGV. CDR3 region: CASRQGAGDTQYF. The DNA for the CDR3 is TGTGCCAGCAGACAGGGGGCAGGGGATACGCAGTATTTT.

This clone was counted between two and nine times. The V call is TRBV6-5, the J call TRBJ1-1; TRBD1 matches at 7 bases. There are 13 residues in the CDR3. The germline gives CDR1 MNHEY, CDR2 SVGAGI. V dropped 6 bases and J dropped 5; count of bases not matched to a gene: 6. In DNA form, the CDR3 reads TGTGCCAGCAGGAGGGGGCGTGGAACTGAAGCTTTCTTT. Protein: CASRRGRGTEAFF.

The V and J genes are TRBV30 and TRBJ2-3; 10 nucleotides match TRBD2. Germline V gene lookup returns CDR1 GTSNPN and CDR2 SVGIG (reference sequence). The CDR3 consists of 15 residues. V lost 0 bases, J lost 4 bases, and 4 bases stayed unmatched. This CDR3 reads CAWSVGAGGPDTQYF. CDR3 nucleotide sequence: TGTGCCTGGAGTGTAGGAGCGGGGGGGCCAGATACGCAGTATTTT.

The V call is TRBV12-3 or TRBV12-4, the J call TRBJ1-2, with D uncertain. This CDR3 spans 13 amino acids. Trimming shortened V by 3 bases and J by 7 bases, and 12 bases separated the two germline ends. CDR3 nucleotides: TGTGCCAGCAGTTTTATGAGAGTCCGTGGCTACACCTTC. Its translation is CASSFMRVRGYTF.

V and J are TRBV30 and TRBJ2-5; the D is unclear. V shed 0 bases and J shed 5 bases, with 4 bases lying between them. The CDR3 loop spans 11 amino acids. Germline V gene data show CDR1 as GTSNPN and CDR2 as SVGIG (reference sequence). The CDR3 DNA reads as TGTGCCTGGAGTGTACTGGAGACCCAGTACTTC. This codes for CAWSVLETQYF.

This chain links TRBV5-5 with TRBJ2-7; tentatively, D is TRBD1 (5 bases). Trimming cost V 1 base and J 0 bases, with 17 bases left between them. The CDR3 is 17 amino acids. Looked up from germline, CDR1 is SGHKS and CDR2 is YYEKEE (reference sequence). The chain's CDR3 is CASSLRVRVQSSYEQYF. DNA for the CDR3: TGTGCCAGCAGCTTGAGGGTCAGGGTACAAAGCTCCTACGAGCAGTACTTC.

V is TRBV6-5 and J is TRBJ2-1; 7 bases agree with TRBD2. Per germline, CDR1 MNHEY and CDR2 SVGAGI. The CDR3 totals 15 residues. V dropped 6 bases and J dropped 4; count of bases not matched to a gene: 9. CDR3 in amino acids: CASSPGTKAYNEQFF. CDR3 nucleotides: TGTGCCAGCAGCCCCGGGACTAAGGCTTACAATGAGCAGTTCTTC.

The chain recombines TRBV11-2 with TRBJ1-2, with D perhaps TRBD1 (5 bases). Germline CDR1 reads SGHAT; CDR2 reads FQNNGV. Between the trimmed V and J ends, which lost 2 bases and 2 bases, there was a span of 12 bases. The CDR3 is 15 amino acids. The CDR3 region is CASSLQGSENYGYTF. CDR3 in DNA: TGTGCCAGCAGCTTACAGGGCTCTGAGAACTATGGCTACACCTTC.

The genes are TRBV11-2 and TRBJ2-5; 9 nucleotides match TRBD2. With V trimmed by 3 bases and J by 3 bases, 14 bases remained unmatched. From germline, CDR1 is SGHAT and CDR2 FQNNGV. The CDR3 loop spans 18 amino acids. CDR3 loop: CASSFPTLSGGGEETQYF. The CDR3 nucleotides are TGTGCCAGCAGCTTTCCCACCCTTAGCGGGGGAGGAGAAGAGACCCAGTACTTC.

This clone was counted a single time. V is TRBV3-1 (or the pseudogene TRBV3-2) and J is TRBJ2-7, with 10 bases aligning to TRBD1. Germline-derived CDR1 and CDR2 are LGHDT and YNNKEL (reference sequence). The CDR3 runs 14 residues. V was pared by 4 bases and J by 5 bases, with 5 bases of the junction left unmatched. CDR3 bases: TGTGCCAGCAGCCCCCGACAGGGGGCCAACGAGCAGTACTTC. It specifies CASSPRQGANEQYF.

The chain combines TRBV30 with TRBJ1-3, with 7 bases identical to TRBD1. The ends lost 4 bases at V and 4 bases at J; junction bases unmatched: 7. The CDR3 is 14 residues long. CDR1 and CDR2 from the germline V gene are GTSNPN and SVGIG (reference sequence). The CDR3 region is CAWTGPGQGNTIYF. The CDR3, as DNA: TGTGCCTGGACGGGACCGGGACAGGGAAACACCATATATTTT.